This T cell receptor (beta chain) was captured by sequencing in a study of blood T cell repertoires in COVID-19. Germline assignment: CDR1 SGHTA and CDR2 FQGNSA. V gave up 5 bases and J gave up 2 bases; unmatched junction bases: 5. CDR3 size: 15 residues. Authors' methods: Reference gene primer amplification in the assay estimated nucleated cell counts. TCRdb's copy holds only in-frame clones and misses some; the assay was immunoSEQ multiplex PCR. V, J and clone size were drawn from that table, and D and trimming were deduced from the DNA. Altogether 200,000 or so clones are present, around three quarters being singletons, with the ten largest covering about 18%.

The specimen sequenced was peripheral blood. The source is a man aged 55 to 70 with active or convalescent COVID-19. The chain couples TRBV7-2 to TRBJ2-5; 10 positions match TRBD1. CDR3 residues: CASSLGQGLQETQYF. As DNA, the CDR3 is TGTGCCAGCAGCCTGGGACAGGGGCTACAAGAGACCCAGTACTTC.